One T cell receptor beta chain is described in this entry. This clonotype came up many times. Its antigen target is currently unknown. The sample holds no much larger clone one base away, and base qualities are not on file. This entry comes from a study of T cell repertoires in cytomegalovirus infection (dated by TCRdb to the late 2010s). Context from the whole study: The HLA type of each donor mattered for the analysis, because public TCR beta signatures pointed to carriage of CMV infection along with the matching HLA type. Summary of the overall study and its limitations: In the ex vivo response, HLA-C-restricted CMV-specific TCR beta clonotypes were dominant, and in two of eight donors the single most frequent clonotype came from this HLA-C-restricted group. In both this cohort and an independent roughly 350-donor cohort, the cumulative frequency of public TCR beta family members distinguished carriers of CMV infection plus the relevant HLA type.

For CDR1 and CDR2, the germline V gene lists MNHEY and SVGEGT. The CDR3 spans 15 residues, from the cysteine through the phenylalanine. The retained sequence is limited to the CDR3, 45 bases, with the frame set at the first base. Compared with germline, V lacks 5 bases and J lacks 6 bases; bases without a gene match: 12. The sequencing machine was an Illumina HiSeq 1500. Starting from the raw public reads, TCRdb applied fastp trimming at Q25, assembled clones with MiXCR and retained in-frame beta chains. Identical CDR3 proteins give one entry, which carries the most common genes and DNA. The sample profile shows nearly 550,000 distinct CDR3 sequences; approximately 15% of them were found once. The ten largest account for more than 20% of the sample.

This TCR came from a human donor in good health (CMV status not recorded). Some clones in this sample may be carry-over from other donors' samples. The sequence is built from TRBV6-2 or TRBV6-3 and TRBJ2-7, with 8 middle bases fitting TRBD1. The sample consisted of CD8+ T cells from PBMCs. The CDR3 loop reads CASSEGQGGVAEQYF. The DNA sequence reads TGTGCCAGCAGTGAAGGACAGGGCGGGGTCGCCGAGCAGTACTTC.